This TCR beta chain stems from a study of OX40 agonist ivuxolimab in advanced cancers. Overall study: Of the participants, approximately 38% had some prior anti-PD-1, anti-PD-L1 or anti-CTLA-4 therapy, which was allowed.

Turning to this clone: Its antigen is not identified.

The CDR3 sequence is 14 residues long. The germline V gene encodes CDR1 SQVTM and CDR2 ANQGSEA. V gave up 6 bases and J gave up 3 bases; unmatched junction bases: 8. General study findings and limits: CD4+ and CD8+ T cells in blood underwent clonal expansion by week 6 at 0.1 to 3.0 mg/kg.

Assay used: immunoSEQ multiplex PCR; TCRdb lists only in-frame clones, some missing. Among roughly 48,000 clones, roughly 84% were seen once, and the ten largest hold roughly 1.1%. The chain couples TRBV29-1 to TRBJ2-3, with 8 bases fitting TRBD1. This sequence was found in an adult with an advanced solid tumor such as melanoma, head and neck, liver or kidney cancer. Material: CD4+ or CD8+ T cells sorted from blood, obtained in a trial of the OX40 agonist ivuxolimab. The CDR3 nucleotides read TGCAGCGTGGCAACAGGGGGAAGTACAGATACGCAGTATTTT. It codes for CSVATGGSTDTQYF.